This entry lists 11 T cell receptor beta chains sequenced from one sample in a study of identical twins. From the 5' RACE reads, TCRdb called clonotypes with MiXCR, one entry per CDR3 protein. The repertoire includes hundreds of thousands of distinct CDR3 sequences, roughly 20% of them detected once, and around 13% sits in the top ten. This sample also appeared in a second study, on T cells expressing NK-cell markers.

The sequencing input was PBMCs. These receptors came from a woman under 30 in good health.

The table lists this clonotype with a few counts. The chain uses TRBV7-3 and TRBJ2-3, with D unresolved. The germline V and J ends were trimmed by 3 bases and 2 bases, with 18 bases remaining between them. The CDR3 is made up of 17 amino acids. Germline CDR1 is SGHTA and CDR2 is FQGTGA. For the CDR3, the DNA is TGTGCCAGCAGCTTCCAAAAGGGTGTGAAGCTCACAGATACGCAGTATTTT. Protein: CASSFQKGVKLTDTQYF.

In its sample, this clonotype was seen a few times. This chain uses TRBV4-3 with TRBJ2-3; TRBD2 is a possible D gene (6 bases). The CDR3 has 16 residues. Germline CDR1 LGHNA, CDR2 YSLEER. Trimming removed 4 bases from V and 3 bases from J, with 17 bases in between. In nucleotides, the CDR3 is TGCGCCAGCAGCCTTAATCCGGGAGTTATTACAGATACGCAGTATTTT. This translates into CASSLNPGVITDTQYF.

This clonotype showed up just a few times. The rearrangement joins TRBV6-1 to TRBJ2-2; 13 bases align to TRBD2. Trimming took 6 bases from V and 9 from J; bases not matched to a gene: 4. CDR3 size: 14 residues. The germline gives CDR1 MNHNS, CDR2 SASEGT. In nucleotides, the CDR3 is TGTGCCAGCAGGGGACTAGCGGGATTCAGGGAGCTGTTTTTT. As protein: CASRGLAGFRELFF.

The chain carries TRBV11-2 and TRBJ2-3, with 11 bases that match TRBD2. V gave up 4 bases and J gave up 4 bases; unmatched junction bases: 13. The CDR3 totals 18 residues. Germline lookup yields CDR1 SGHAT and CDR2 FQNNGV. Here the CDR3 reads CASSSLAELAGVSDTQYF. The CDR3, as DNA: TGTGCCAGCAGCTCCTTGGCGGAACTAGCGGGAGTATCAGATACGCAGTATTTT.

The chain carries TRBV7-9 and TRBJ1-5; TRBD1 aligns across 9 bases. Per the germline V gene, CDR1 is SEHNR and CDR2 is FQNEAQ (reference sequence). The CDR3 is 17 residues long. The ends lost 3 bases at V and 4 bases at J; junction bases unmatched: 10. CDR3 region: CASSLGGTGTGNQPQHF. CDR3 DNA: TGTGCCAGCAGCTTGGGGGGGACAGGGACAGGGAATCAGCCCCAGCATTTT.

The chain links TRBV18 to TRBJ2-5; the D is unclear. The CDR3 is 13 amino acids. Germline CDR1 reads KGHSH; CDR2 reads LQKENI. V was pared by 3 bases and J by 5 bases, with 10 bases between. CDR3 sequence reads: CASSPGSVETQYF. CDR3 nucleotides: TGTGCCAGCTCACCTGGTAGTGTGGAGACCCAGTACTTC.

This clonotype showed up just a few times. The chain joins TRBV14 to TRBJ2-1; TRBD1 matches at 7 bases. J was trimmed by 4 bases and V by 3 bases; bases with no gene match: 12. The CDR3 has 17 residues. Germline V gene data show CDR1 as SGHDN and CDR2 as FVKESK. DNA of the CDR3: TGTGCCAGCAGCCAGTATACCGGGACAGCAATGTACAATGAGCAGTTCTTC. Its protein is CASSQYTGTAMYNEQFF.

This chain links TRBV28 with TRBJ2-1, with D uncertain. Trimming took off 6 bases at V and 8 bases at J, with 11 bases between the two ends. Per the germline V gene, CDR1 is MDHEN and CDR2 is SYDVKM. The CDR3 is 12 residues long. The CDR3 loop is CASSPPNYEQFF. CDR3 DNA sequence: TGTGCCAGCAGCCCTCCCAACTATGAGCAGTTCTTC.

This clonotype was detected only a few times. V and J are TRBV11-2 and TRBJ2-1, with a weak D call TRBD2 (5 bases). Germline V gene lookup returns CDR1 SGHAT and CDR2 FQNNGV. Trimming removed 6 bases at V and 8 bases at J, with 20 bases between. This CDR3 is 15 amino acids long. Here the CDR3 DNA reads TGTGCCAGCAGGAGGCTGGCGGGTGGGCACTATGAGCAGTTCTTC. Its translation is CASRRLAGGHYEQFF.

This clonotype showed up just a few times. DNA for the CDR3: TGCGCCAGCAGCCTCCAGACAGGGGCCAGTCAGACCCAGTACTTC. It specifies CASSLQTGASQTQYF. The J gene is TRBJ2-5, the V gene TRBV4-3, with TRBD1 matching over 8 bases. The junction had 10 bases not matched to a gene; V was cut back by 4 bases and J by 6 bases. The CDR3 loop spans 15 amino acids. CDR1 is LGHNA and CDR2 is YSLEER in the germline V gene.

This sequence joins TRBV12-3 or TRBV12-4 and TRBJ2-3; D is ambiguous. The CDR3 sequence is 12 residues long. Trimming cost V 6 bases and J 3 bases, with 7 bases left between them. CDR3 residues: CASRHSTDTQYF. The CDR3 DNA is TGTGCCAGCAGACATTCAACAGATACGCAGTATTTT.